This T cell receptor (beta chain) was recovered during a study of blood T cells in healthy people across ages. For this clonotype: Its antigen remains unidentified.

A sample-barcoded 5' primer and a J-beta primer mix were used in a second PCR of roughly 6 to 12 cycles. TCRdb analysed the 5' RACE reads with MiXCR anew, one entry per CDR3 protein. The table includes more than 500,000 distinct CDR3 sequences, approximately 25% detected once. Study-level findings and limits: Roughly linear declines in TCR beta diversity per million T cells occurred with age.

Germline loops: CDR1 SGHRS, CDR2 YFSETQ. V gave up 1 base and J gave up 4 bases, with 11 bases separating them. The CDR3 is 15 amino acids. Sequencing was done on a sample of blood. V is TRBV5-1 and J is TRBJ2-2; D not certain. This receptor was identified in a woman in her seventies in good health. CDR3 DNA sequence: TGCGCCAGCAGCTTGAACCCGGGCGGCACCGGGGAGCTGTTTTTT. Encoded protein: CASSLNPGGTGELFF.